The present TCR beta chain was sequenced within a study of cytomegalovirus exposure and HLA in healthy donors. The wider study: Around 79 million unique TCRs, all from HLA-typed donors, were included in an early release of the data. General observations from the study: CMV serostatus was the only recorded immune exposure for donors. The later analysis indicated that the majority of CMV-associated TCR beta chains appeared HLA-restricted.

Notes on this clone: Its antigen is as yet unknown. Other DNA variants within this sample encode the same CDR3.

Amplification used 60 Vbeta primers and 13 Jbeta primers. In the authors' methods: Counted up in a later analysis, unique TCR beta chains came to about 83 million, with 9.5 million to 13 million shared. The protocol was immunoSEQ multiplex PCR, while the TCRdb copy is restricted to in-frame clones and leaves out a portion. V and J calls and clone size follow that table, whereas D and trimming were derived from the DNA. Counted here are about 190,000 clones, just under 75% occurring once; the ten biggest clones make up approximately 5%. This clonotype was sampled from a man between 25 and 39 years old in good health and CMV-seropositive. Sample: PBMCs.

The CDR3 DNA reads TGTGCCAGCAGGCCTGGACAGGGAGGGACCGGGGAGCTGTTTTTT. Residues: CASRPGQGGTGELFF. The chain couples TRBV7-9 to TRBJ2-2; tentatively, D is TRBD1 (8 bases). The CDR3 extends over 15 amino acids. The germline V gene has CDR1 SEHNR and CDR2 FQNEAQ (reference sequence). Trimming stripped 6 bases from V and 5 bases from J, with 16 bases between.